The sequence of this T cell receptor beta chain was determined in a study of T-cell memory formation after mild COVID-19 (dated by TCRdb to about 2021). Regarding the research as a whole: Most TCR sequence clusters were specific to one of the two donors. Longitudinal TCRalpha and TCRbeta repertoire sequencing tracked T-cell clones expanding and contracting after mild COVID-19 in a couple of donors. Two young, previously healthy adult volunteers made up the cohort, one male and one female.

Findings and caveats that apply to the study as a whole: Clones that contracted from day 15 to 85 showed balanced CD4/CD8 phenotypes, whereas a second wave of clones that expanded from day 15 to 37 leaned towards CD4+. The study covered only a couple of mild cases, and larger cohorts including severe cases with pre-infection samples were considered necessary. The detection of some responding clones in pre-infection memory suggests that pre-existing cross-reactive memory T cells joined the SARS-CoV-2 response. The second-wave clones that peaked on day 37 were not confirmed to be SARS-CoV-2 specific. Contracting CD4+ clones were located mainly in the CM and EM memory subsets, whereas CD8+ clones were found to be enriched in EMRA.

There are a few counts of this clonotype. The target of this receptor is not known. Per-base qualities were not stored, and no clone one base away is much larger. Sequencing was performed on an Illumina NovaSeq 6000. TCRalpha and TCRbeta cDNA libraries were built by 5'RACE with constant-segment primers, adding sample barcodes and unique molecular identifiers. Trizol reagent was used to extract RNA from every sample. The libraries were amplified in two PCR steps, and the second step added a second sample barcode and Illumina TruSeq adapters. Sequencing of the libraries was done on an Illumina NovaSeq, producing 2 x 150 bp paired-end reads. As for the authors' bioinformatics: Reads were demultiplexed and collapsed into UMI-guided consensus sequences with migec v1.2.7. Using mixcr v2.1.11, UMI consensuses were aligned to TRA and TRB V and J templates and then assembled into clonotypes. A clonotype was counted as expanded or contracted only when both edgeR and NoisET called the clonotype significant, with the noise models trained on biological replicates. For edgeR calls, the cutoffs were a false discovery rate-adjusted p below 0.01 and a log2 fold-change threshold of 1. PCA with hierarchical clustering of max-normalized trajectories of the 1000 most abundant clonotypes was used as exploratory dynamics analysis. Separately sequenced CD4+ and CD8+ repertoires were used to assign the CD4 or CD8 phenotype of responding clones. The raw public reads went through TCRdb reprocessing: fastp at Q25, MiXCR clone calling, in-frame beta chains kept. Rows with a matching CDR3 protein are joined into one entry that keeps the most common DNA and genes. Clone size and V and J calls follow TCRdb, not the original study. This sample holds some 350,000 distinct CDR3 sequences; around a sixth were observed only once. In total, the top ten clones hold 20% to 25% of the sample.

Between the V and J ends, shortened by 6 bases and 5 bases respectively, the junction contains 13 bases. The CDR3 numbers 13 residues from cysteine through phenylalanine. This entry keeps only the CDR3 DNA: 39 bases, framed from base 1. Looking up the germline V gene (reference sequence) yields CDR1 MNHNY and CDR2 SVGAGI. Ficoll-Paque density gradient centrifugation was used to isolate PBMCs. The TCR originated in a man younger than 35 who had mild COVID-19 (a few samples of this study predate the infection). The sample titles of this study are shuffled in the database, so cell type and time point are left out; the donor was told from shared clones. The material sequenced was PBMCs or a T cell subset sorted from them (not recorded which). The rearranged segments are TRBV6-6 and TRBJ1-1; matching of 5 bases hints at TRBD1 as the D gene. The CDR3: CASRGTPGTEAFF. The nucleotide sequence reads TGTGCCAGCAGGGGGACCCCTGGAACTGAAGCTTTCTTT.